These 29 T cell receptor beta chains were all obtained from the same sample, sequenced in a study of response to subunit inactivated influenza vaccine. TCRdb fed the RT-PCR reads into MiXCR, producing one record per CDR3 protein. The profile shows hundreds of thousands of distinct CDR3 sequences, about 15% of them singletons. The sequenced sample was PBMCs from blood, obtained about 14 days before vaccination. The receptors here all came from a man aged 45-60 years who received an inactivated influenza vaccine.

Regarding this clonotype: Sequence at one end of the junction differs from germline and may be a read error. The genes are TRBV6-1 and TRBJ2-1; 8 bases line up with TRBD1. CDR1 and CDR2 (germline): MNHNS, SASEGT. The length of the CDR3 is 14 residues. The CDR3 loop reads CASRDRSSYDEQFF. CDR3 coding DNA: TGTGCCAGCCGGGACAGGAGCTCCTACGATGAGCAGTTCTTC.

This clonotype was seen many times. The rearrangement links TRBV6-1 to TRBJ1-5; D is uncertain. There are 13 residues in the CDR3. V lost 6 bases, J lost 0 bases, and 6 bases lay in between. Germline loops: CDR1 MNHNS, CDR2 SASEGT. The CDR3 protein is CASSQHSNQPQHF. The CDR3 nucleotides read TGTGCCAGCAGCCAACATAGCAATCAGCCCCAGCATTTT.

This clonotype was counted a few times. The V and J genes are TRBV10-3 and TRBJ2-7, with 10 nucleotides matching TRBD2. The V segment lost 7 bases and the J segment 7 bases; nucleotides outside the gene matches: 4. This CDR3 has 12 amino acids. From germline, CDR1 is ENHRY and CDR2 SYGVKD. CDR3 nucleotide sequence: TGTGCCATCACTAGCGGGAGCTGGGAGCAGTACTTC. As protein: CAITSGSWEQYF.

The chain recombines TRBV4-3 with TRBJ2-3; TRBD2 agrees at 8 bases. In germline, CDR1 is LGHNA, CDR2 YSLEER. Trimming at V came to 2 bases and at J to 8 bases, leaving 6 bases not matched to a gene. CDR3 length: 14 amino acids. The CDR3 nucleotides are TGCGCCAGCAGCCAATCCCGGACTAGCACTACGCAGTATTTT. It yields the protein CASSQSRTSTTQYF.

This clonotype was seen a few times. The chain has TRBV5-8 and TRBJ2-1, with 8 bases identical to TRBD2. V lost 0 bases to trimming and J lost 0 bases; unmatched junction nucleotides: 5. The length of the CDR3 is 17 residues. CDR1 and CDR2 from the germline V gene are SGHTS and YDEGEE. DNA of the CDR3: TGTGCCAGCAGCTTGGCAGGACTAGCCCTCTCCTACAATGAGCAGTTCTTC. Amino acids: CASSLAGLALSYNEQFF.

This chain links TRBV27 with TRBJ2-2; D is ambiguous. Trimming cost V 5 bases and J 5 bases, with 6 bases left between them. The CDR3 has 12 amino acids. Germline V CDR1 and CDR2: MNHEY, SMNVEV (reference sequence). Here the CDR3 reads CASSAITGELFF. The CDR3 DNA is TGTGCCAGCAGTGCTATAACCGGGGAGCTGTTTTTT.

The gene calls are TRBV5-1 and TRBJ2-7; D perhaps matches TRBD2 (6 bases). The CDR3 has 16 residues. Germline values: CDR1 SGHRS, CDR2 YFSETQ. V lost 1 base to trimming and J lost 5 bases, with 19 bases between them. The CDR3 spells CASSLLGREVTHEQYF. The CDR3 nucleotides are TGCGCCAGCAGCTTGCTGGGCAGGGAGGTTACCCACGAGCAGTACTTC.

CDR3 sequence: CASSQDGSGGYYEQYF. Written as DNA, the CDR3 is TGTGCCAGCAGCCAAGACGGTAGCGGGGGATACTACGAGCAGTACTTC. V and J are TRBV4-2 and TRBJ2-7; TRBD2 aligns across 9 bases. CDR3 length: 16 amino acids. Looked up from germline, CDR1 is LGHNA and CDR2 is YNFKEQ. Trimming removed 0 bases from V and 3 bases from J; junction bases left unmatched: 6.

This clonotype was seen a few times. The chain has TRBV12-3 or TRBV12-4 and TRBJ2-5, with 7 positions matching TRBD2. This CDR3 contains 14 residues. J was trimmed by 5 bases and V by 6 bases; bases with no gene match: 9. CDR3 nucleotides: TGTGCCAGCAGCCGAAGACTAGCAGGGGAGACCCAGTACTTC. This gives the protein CASSRRLAGETQYF.

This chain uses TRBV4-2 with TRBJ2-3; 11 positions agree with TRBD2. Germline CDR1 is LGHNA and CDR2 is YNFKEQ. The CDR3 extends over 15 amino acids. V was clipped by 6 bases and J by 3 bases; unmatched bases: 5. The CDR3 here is CASSPTSGVTDTQYF. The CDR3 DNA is TGTGCCAGCAGTCCGACTAGCGGGGTTACAGATACGCAGTATTTT.

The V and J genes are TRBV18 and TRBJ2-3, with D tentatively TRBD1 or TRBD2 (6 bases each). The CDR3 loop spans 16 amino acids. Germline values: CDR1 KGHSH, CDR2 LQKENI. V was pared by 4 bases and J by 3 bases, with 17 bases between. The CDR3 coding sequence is TGTGCCAGCTCACAGTCGGGGGCCAGGGCGACAGATACGCAGTATTTT. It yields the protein CASSQSGARATDTQYF.

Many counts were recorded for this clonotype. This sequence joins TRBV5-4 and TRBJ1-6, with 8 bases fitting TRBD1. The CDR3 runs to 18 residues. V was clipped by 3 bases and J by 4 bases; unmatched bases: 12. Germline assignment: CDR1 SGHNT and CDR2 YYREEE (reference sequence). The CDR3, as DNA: TGTGCCAGCAGCTCGCAGGGGGCCCTATACGAGTATAATTCACCCCTCCACTTT. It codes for CASSSQGALYEYNSPLHF.

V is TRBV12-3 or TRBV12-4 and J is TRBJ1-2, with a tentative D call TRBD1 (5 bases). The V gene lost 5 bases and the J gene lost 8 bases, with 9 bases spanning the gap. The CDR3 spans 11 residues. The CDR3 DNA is TGTGCCAGCAGTCCAGGGAGGGGCTACACCTTC. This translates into CASSPGRGYTF.

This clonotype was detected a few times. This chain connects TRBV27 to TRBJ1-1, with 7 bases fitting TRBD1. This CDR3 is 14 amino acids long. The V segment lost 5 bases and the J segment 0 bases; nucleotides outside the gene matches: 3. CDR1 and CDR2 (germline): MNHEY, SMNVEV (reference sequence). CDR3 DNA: TGTGCCAGCAGTACGGGACAGATGAACACTGAAGCTTTCTTT. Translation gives CASSTGQMNTEAFF.

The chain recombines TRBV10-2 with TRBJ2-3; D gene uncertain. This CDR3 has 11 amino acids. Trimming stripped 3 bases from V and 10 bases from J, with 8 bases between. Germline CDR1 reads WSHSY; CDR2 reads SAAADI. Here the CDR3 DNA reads TGCGCCAGCAGTGACGGGTGGGCGCAGTATTTT. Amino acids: CASSDGWAQYF.

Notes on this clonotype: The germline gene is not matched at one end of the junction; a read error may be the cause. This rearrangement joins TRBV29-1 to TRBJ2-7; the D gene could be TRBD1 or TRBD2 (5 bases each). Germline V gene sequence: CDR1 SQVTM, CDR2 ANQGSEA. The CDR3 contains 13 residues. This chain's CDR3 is CSVTDGTSCEQYF. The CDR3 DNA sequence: TGCAGCGTGACGGACGGGACCTCCTGCGAGCAGTACTTC.

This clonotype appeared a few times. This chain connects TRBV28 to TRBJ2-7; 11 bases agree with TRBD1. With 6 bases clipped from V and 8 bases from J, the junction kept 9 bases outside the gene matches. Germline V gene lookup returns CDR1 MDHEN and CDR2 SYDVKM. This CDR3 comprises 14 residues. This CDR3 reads CASSWGRTGGKQYF. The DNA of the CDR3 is TGTGCCAGCAGCTGGGGAAGGACAGGGGGCAAGCAGTACTTC.

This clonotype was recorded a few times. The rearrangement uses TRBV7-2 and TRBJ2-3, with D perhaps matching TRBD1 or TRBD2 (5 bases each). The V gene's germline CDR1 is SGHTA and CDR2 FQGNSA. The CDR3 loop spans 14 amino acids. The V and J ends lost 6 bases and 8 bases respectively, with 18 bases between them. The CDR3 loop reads CASSKGTAHGTQYF. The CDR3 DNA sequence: TGTGCCAGCAGTAAGGGGACCGCCCATGGTACGCAGTATTTT.

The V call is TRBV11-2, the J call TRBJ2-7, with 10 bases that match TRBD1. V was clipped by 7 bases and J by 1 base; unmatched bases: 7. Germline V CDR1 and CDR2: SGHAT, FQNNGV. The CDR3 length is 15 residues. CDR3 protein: CASTPGQGLSYEQYF. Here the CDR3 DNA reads TGTGCCAGCACCCCGGGACAGGGGCTTTCCTACGAGCAGTACTTC.

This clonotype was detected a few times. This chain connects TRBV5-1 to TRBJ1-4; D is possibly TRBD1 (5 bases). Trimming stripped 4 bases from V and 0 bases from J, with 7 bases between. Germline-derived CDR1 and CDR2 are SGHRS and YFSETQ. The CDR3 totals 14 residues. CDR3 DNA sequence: TGCGCCAGCAGCGAGGGGCCAACTAATGAAAAACTGTTTTTT. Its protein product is CASSEGPTNEKLFF.

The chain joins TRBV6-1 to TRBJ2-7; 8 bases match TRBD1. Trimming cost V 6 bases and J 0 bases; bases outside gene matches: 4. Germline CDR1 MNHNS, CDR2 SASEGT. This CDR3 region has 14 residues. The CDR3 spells CASRLGQGSYEQYF. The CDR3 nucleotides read TGTGCCAGCAGGCTAGGACAGGGCTCCTACGAGCAGTACTTC.

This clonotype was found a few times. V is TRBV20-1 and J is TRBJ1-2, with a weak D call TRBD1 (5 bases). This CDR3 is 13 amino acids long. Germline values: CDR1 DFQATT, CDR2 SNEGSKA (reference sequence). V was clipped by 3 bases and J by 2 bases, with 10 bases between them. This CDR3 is CSASSGKNYGYTF. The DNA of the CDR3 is TGCAGTGCTAGCTCAGGGAAGAACTATGGCTACACCTTC.

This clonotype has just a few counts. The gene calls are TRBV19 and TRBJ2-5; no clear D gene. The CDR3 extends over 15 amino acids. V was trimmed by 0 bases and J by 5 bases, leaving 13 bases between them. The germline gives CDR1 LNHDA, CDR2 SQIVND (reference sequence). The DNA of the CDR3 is TGTGCCAGTAGTATAGATCCAGGTTCTCGGGAGACCCAGTACTTC. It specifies CASSIDPGSRETQYF.

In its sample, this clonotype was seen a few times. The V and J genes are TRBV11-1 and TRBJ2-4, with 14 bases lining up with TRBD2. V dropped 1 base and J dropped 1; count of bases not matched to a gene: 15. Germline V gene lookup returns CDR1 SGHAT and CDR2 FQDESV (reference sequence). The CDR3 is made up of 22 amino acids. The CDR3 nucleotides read TGTGCCAGCAGCTTAGGCTACCGACTAGCGGGGGGGGGTGTAAGGGCCAAAAACATTCAGTACTTC. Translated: CASSLGYRLAGGGVRAKNIQYF.

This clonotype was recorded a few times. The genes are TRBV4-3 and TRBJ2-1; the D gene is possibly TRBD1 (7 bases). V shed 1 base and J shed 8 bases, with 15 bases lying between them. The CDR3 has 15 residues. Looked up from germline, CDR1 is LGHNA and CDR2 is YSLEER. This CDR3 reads CASSQGQGGQYEQFF. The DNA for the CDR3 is TGCGCCAGCAGCCAAGGACAGGGAGGACAATATGAGCAGTTCTTC.

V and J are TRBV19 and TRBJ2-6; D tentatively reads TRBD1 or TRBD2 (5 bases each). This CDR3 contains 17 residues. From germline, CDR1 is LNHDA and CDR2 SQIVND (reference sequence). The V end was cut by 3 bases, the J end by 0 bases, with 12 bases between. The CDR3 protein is CASSMGDGISGANVLTF. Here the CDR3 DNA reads TGTGCCAGTAGTATGGGGGACGGAATCTCTGGGGCCAACGTCCTGACTTTC. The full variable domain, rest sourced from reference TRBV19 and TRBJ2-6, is DGGITQSPKYLFRKEGQNVTLSCEQNLNHDAMYWYRQDPGQGLRLIYYSQIVNDFQKGDIAEGYSVSREKKESFPLTVTSAQKNPTAFYLCASSMGDGISGANVLTFGAGSRLTVL.

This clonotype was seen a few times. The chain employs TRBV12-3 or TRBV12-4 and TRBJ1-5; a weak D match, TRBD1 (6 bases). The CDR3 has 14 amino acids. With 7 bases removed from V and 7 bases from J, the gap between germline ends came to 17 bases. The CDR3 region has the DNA TGTGCCAGCACCCTCACAGGGCTTCTGCAGCCCCAGCATTTT. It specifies CASTLTGLLQPQHF.

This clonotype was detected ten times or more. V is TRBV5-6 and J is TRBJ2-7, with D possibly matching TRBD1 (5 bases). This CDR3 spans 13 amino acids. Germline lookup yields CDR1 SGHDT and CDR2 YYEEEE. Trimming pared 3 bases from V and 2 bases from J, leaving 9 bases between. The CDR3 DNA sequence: TGTGCCAGCAGCTCAACGACAGCCTACGAGCAGTACTTC. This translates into CASSSTTAYEQYF. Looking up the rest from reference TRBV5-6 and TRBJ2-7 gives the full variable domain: DAGVTQSPTHLIKTRGQQVTLRCSPKSGHDTVSWYQQALGQGPQFIFQYYEEEERQRGNFPDRFSGHQFPNYSSELNVNALLLGDSALYLCASSSTTAYEQYFGPGTRLTVT.

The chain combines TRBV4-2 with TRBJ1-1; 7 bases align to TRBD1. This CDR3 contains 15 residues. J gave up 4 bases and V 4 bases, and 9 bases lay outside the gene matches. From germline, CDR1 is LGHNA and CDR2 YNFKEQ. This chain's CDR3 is CASSPQTGTVTEAFF. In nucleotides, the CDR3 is TGTGCCAGCAGCCCGCAAACCGGGACAGTCACTGAAGCTTTCTTT.